Following are 25 T cell receptor beta chains from one sample sequenced in a study of T cells after yellow fever vaccination. TCRdb reprocessed the 5' RACE reads with MiXCR, giving one entry per CDR3 protein. The sample shows roughly 27,000 distinct CDR3 sequences, over 4.5% of them seen only once. This specimen was CD8+ T cells sorted from PBMCs, taken 10 days after the yellow fever booster vaccination. Every receptor here comes from a man aged 30 to 39 who received the YFV17D yellow fever vaccine.

This clonotype was counted at least ten times. V and J are TRBV12-3 or TRBV12-4 and TRBJ2-1; 11 bases line up with TRBD2. The CDR3 has 16 residues. V gave up 6 bases and J gave up 4 bases; unmatched junction bases: 8. The CDR3 is CASSSSGTSGYNEQFF. CDR3 DNA: TGTGCCAGCAGCTCCAGCGGGACTAGCGGATACAATGAGCAGTTCTTC.

This clonotype came up many times. The chain combines TRBV3-1 with TRBJ2-1; TRBD2 agrees at 8 bases. With V trimmed by 0 bases and J by 10 bases, 8 bases remained unmatched. The CDR3 runs 15 residues. Germline V gene data show CDR1 as LGHDT and CDR2 as YNNKEL (reference sequence). This chain's CDR3 is CASSQDGAGDYEQFF. CDR3 nucleotide sequence: TGTGCCAGCAGCCAAGACGGAGCGGGAGATTACGAGCAGTTCTTC.

This clonotype was counted between two and nine times. This may stem from a read error, because a much larger clone lies one nucleotide away. The rearrangement joins TRBV6-5 to TRBJ1-4, with D perhaps TRBD1 (5 bases). The CDR3 covers 13 residues. CDR1 and CDR2 from the germline V gene are MNHEY and SVGAGI. Trimming took 4 bases from V and 8 from J, leaving 11 bases between them. CDR3 nucleotide sequence: TGTGCCAGCAGTTGGCGGGGGAAAGAAAAACTGTTTTTT. Residues: CASSWRGKEKLFF.

This clonotype occurred many times. The chain employs TRBV11-2 and TRBJ1-4; possible D gene TRBD1, 5 bases. The CDR3 is made up of 16 amino acids. V lost 1 base, J lost 7 bases, and 16 bases lay in between. Germline V gene sequence: CDR1 SGHAT, CDR2 FQNNGV. The CDR3 DNA sequence: TGTGCCAGCAGCTTAGTTCCCGGGACGAGGGGTGAAAAACTGTTTTTT. Translating gives CASSLVPGTRGEKLFF.

This clonotype was seen at least ten times. The CDR3 loop reads CASSLSAGVTSGANVLTF. The CDR3, as DNA: TGTGCCAGCAGCCTGAGTGCAGGGGTCACCTCTGGGGCCAACGTCCTGACTTTC. The gene calls are TRBV13 and TRBJ2-6; maybe TRBD1 (6 bases). There are 18 residues in the CDR3. In germline, CDR1 is PRHDT, CDR2 FYEKMQ (reference sequence). V was trimmed by 5 bases and J by 0 bases, leaving 17 bases between them.

This clonotype showed up many times. The chain recombines TRBV30 with TRBJ2-7, with 7 bases matching TRBD2. Germline assignment: CDR1 GTSNPN and CDR2 SVGIG (reference sequence). This CDR3 contains 14 residues. V gave up 2 bases and J gave up 2 bases; unmatched junction bases: 6. The DNA for the CDR3 is TGTGCCTGGAGTTGGGGGGGAGGGACCTACGAGCAGTACTTC. Encoded protein: CAWSWGGGTYEQYF.

This chain joins TRBV19 and TRBJ2-1; TRBD1 or TRBD2 may be the D gene (5 bases each). This CDR3 is built from 11 residues. V was clipped by 4 bases and J by 10 bases, with 8 bases between them. Germline assignment: CDR1 LNHDA and CDR2 SQIVND (reference sequence). CDR3 sequence reads: CASSRDAEQFF. Written as DNA, the CDR3 is TGTGCCAGTAGTAGGGACGCCGAGCAGTTCTTC. The complete variable domain, with remaining parts taken from reference TRBV19 and TRBJ2-1, reads DGGITQSPKYLFRKEGQNVTLSCEQNLNHDAMYWYRQDPGQGLRLIYYSQIVNDFQKGDIAEGYSVSREKKESFPLTVTSAQKNPTAFYLCASSRDAEQFFGPGTRLTVL.

The chain uses TRBV13 and TRBJ2-7; weak D call: TRBD2 (5 bases). V was shortened by 2 bases and J by 6 bases, with 11 bases between the two germline ends. The length of the CDR3 is 13 residues. Germline V gene lookup returns CDR1 PRHDT and CDR2 FYEKMQ (reference sequence). The CDR3 loop is CASSLRETREQYF. In DNA form, the CDR3 reads TGTGCCAGCAGCTTAAGGGAGACGCGCGAGCAGTACTTC.

The rearrangement joins TRBV7-2 to TRBJ1-4; D is unresolved. V was trimmed by 4 bases and J by 4 bases, leaving 13 bases between them. The germline V gene has CDR1 SGHTA and CDR2 FQGNSA. The CDR3 contains 15 residues. CDR3 nucleotide sequence: TGTGCCAGCAGCTCTGGGCGCAGCCGTAATGAAAAACTGTTTTTT. Translation gives CASSSGRSRNEKLFF. The full variable domain, rest sourced from reference TRBV7-2 and TRBJ1-4, is GAGVSQSPSNKVTEKGKDVELRCDPISGHTALYWYRQSLGQGLEFLIYFQGNSAPDKSGLPSDRFSAERTGGSVSTLTIQRTQQEDSAVYLCASSSGRSRNEKLFFGSGTQLSVL.

This clonotype was seen repeatedly, ten times or more. The chain recombines TRBV12-3 or TRBV12-4 with TRBJ2-6, with D unresolved. The CDR3 has 14 residues. The germline V and J ends were trimmed by 3 bases and 2 bases, with 5 bases remaining between them. CDR3 sequence (DNA): TGTGCCAGCAGTTTTTCACCTGGGGCCAACGTCCTGACTTTC. This encodes CASSFSPGANVLTF.

The J gene is TRBJ2-7, the V gene TRBV14; D call uncertain. From germline, CDR1 is SGHDN and CDR2 FVKESK. Trimming pared 0 bases from V and 2 bases from J, leaving 8 bases between. CDR3 size: 14 residues. CDR3 region: CASSQENRPYEQYF. The DNA of the CDR3 is TGTGCCAGCAGCCAAGAGAATAGACCCTACGAGCAGTACTTC.

This clonotype was observed at least ten times. The V gene is TRBV7-2, the J gene TRBJ2-3, with 10 bases that match TRBD2. The CDR3 runs to 16 residues. CDR1 and CDR2 (germline): SGHTA, FQGNSA. The V gene end was trimmed by 5 bases and the J gene end by 5 bases; junction bases not matched to a gene: 10. CDR3 in DNA: TGTGCCAGCAGCCTCTGGCTAGCGGGAGTAAAAGATACGCAGTATTTT. Its protein product is CASSLWLAGVKDTQYF.

This chain uses TRBV6-5 with TRBJ2-5; the D gene is possibly TRBD1 (5 bases). Germline values: CDR1 MNHEY, CDR2 SVGAGI. The CDR3 loop spans 12 amino acids. V lost 2 bases, J lost 5 bases, and 6 bases lay in between. CDR3: CASSYPGETQYF. The CDR3 DNA is TGTGCCAGCAGTTACCCAGGGGAGACCCAGTACTTC.

This clonotype was detected many times. The chain recombines TRBV5-1 with TRBJ1-2, with D possibly matching TRBD1 (5 bases). Germline V gene lookup returns CDR1 SGHRS and CDR2 YFSETQ. CDR3 size: 14 residues. V was shortened by 4 bases and J by 6 bases, with 16 bases between the two germline ends. The CDR3 sequence is CASSDLPSRDGYTF. In DNA form, the CDR3 reads TGCGCCAGCAGCGACCTCCCTAGCAGGGATGGCTACACCTTC.

In its sample, this clonotype was seen many times. The chain employs TRBV3-1 and TRBJ2-2; 10 bases are shared with TRBD1. V lost 2 bases to trimming and J lost 6 bases; unmatched junction nucleotides: 6. Germline V CDR1 and CDR2: LGHDT, YNNKEL (reference sequence). The CDR3 contains 16 residues. CDR3 coding DNA: TGTGCCAGCAGCCAAACAGGGACAGGGGACCCCGGGGAGCTGTTTTTT. Its protein product is CASSQTGTGDPGELFF. The full variable domain, in which reference TRBV3-1 and TRBJ2-2 provide the parts outside the CDR3, is DTAVSQTPKYLVTQMGNDKSIKCEQNLGHDTMYWYKQDSKKFLKIMFSYNNKELIINETVPNRFSPKSPDKAHLNLHINSLELGDSAVYFCASSQTGTGDPGELFFGEGSRLTVL.

This clonotype appeared many times. This chain links TRBV7-9 with TRBJ2-7; D is perhaps TRBD1 (5 bases). Germline V gives CDR1 SEHNR, CDR2 FQNEAQ (reference sequence). Trimming shortened V by 11 bases and J by 0 bases, and 17 bases separated the two germline ends. CDR3 length: 14 residues. CDR3: CALRGAGPSYEQYF. In DNA, the CDR3 is TGTGCCCTGCGTGGGGCAGGGCCCTCCTACGAGCAGTACTTC. Together with reference TRBV7-9 and TRBJ2-7, the CDR3 gives the full variable domain: DTGVSQNPRHKITKRGQNVTFRCDPISEHNRLYWYRQTLGQGPEFLTYFQNEAQLEKSRLLSDRFSAERPKGSFSTLEIQRTEQGDSAMYLCALRGAGPSYEQYFGPGTRLTVT.

This clonotype was picked up many times. The genes are TRBV11-2 and TRBJ2-7; D ambiguous. V was cut by 2 bases and J by 3 bases, with 8 bases left in between. This CDR3 has 13 amino acids. CDR1 and CDR2 from the germline V gene are SGHAT and FQNNGV. The CDR3 region has the DNA TGTGCCAGCAGCTTAAATGGATACTACGAGCAGTACTTC. It specifies CASSLNGYYEQYF.

This clonotype was counted ten times or more. The chain uses TRBV20-1 and TRBJ2-1; 9 positions agree with TRBD2. Losses at the gene ends were 3 bases for V and 4 bases for J; bases not matched to a gene: 19. The CDR3 runs 19 residues. Germline CDR1 DFQATT, CDR2 SNEGSKA (reference sequence). The CDR3 nucleotides read TGCAGTGCTAGGGGGGCCGGGACTAGCACAACCCAGGGGTACAATGAGCAGTTCTTC. Translated, it gives CSARGAGTSTTQGYNEQFF.

This clonotype appeared a few times. The chain employs TRBV6-5 and TRBJ2-7; TRBD2 matches at 11 bases. CDR3 size: 12 residues. Germline V gene sequence: CDR1 MNHEY, CDR2 SVGAGI. After removal of 9 bases from V and 5 bases from J, the junction contained 3 bases not matched to a gene. The CDR3 region is CASWTSGHEQYF. The CDR3 nucleotides read TGTGCCAGTTGGACTAGCGGGCACGAGCAGTACTTC.

This clonotype has ten or more counts. The gene calls are TRBV14 and TRBJ2-7; a possible D gene is TRBD2 (6 bases). Germline CDR1 SGHDN, CDR2 FVKESK. CDR3 length: 15 residues. Trimming removed 4 bases from V and 2 bases from J, with 15 bases in between. CDR3 bases: TGTGCCAGCAGCCTAGGGAGGCGCGAAGCCTACGAGCAGTACTTC. Residues: CASSLGRREAYEQYF.

This clonotype appeared many times. The CDR3 bases are TGTGCCAGCAGGCTCTTATCGGCGGGGCGCACAGATACGCAGTATTTT. Encoded protein: CASRLLSAGRTDTQYF. The V gene is TRBV28, the J gene TRBJ2-3, with D maybe TRBD2 (6 bases). Trimming pared 6 bases from V and 1 base from J, leaving 17 bases between. The CDR3 sequence is 16 residues long. CDR1 and CDR2 (germline): MDHEN, SYDVKM.

This clonotype was detected many times. The V and J genes are TRBV7-2 and TRBJ2-3; D is ambiguous. Trimming shortened V by 1 base and J by 4 bases, and 9 bases separated the two germline ends. Germline-derived CDR1 and CDR2 are SGHTA and FQGNSA. This CDR3 is 14 amino acids long. CDR3 loop: CASSLGSGPDTQYF. In DNA form, the CDR3 reads TGTGCCAGCAGCTTAGGTTCAGGCCCAGATACGCAGTATTTT.

This clonotype was observed at least ten times. The chain has TRBV12-3 or TRBV12-4 and TRBJ2-1; the D is unclear. CDR3 length: 14 residues. V shed 0 bases and J shed 6 bases, with 9 bases lying between them. The CDR3 DNA follows: TGTGCCAGCAGTTTAGCGCCAGTTTCCAATGAGCAGTTCTTC. Translated: CASSLAPVSNEQFF.

This clonotype was observed at least ten times. The rearrangement links TRBV30 to TRBJ2-2; perhaps TRBD2 as D (5 bases). V was clipped by 8 bases and J by 6 bases, with 7 bases between them. Looked up from germline, CDR1 is GTSNPN and CDR2 is SVGIG (reference sequence). The CDR3 covers 10 residues. CDR3 nucleotides: TGTGCCCACGGGGCCGGGGAGCTGTTTTTT. Its translation is CAHGAGELFF. Drawing the rest from reference TRBV30 and TRBJ2-2, the complete variable domain is SQTIHQWPATLVQPVGSPLSLECTVEGTSNPNLYWYRQAAGRGLQLLFYSVGIGQISSEVPQNLSASRPQDRQFILSSKKLLLSDSGFYLCAHGAGELFFGEGSRLTVL.

CDR3 protein: CAISPGLDYEQYF. Here the CDR3 DNA reads TGTGCCATCAGCCCCGGGCTCGACTACGAGCAGTACTTC. The rearrangement uses TRBV28 and TRBJ2-7; D unresolved. The CDR3 has 13 residues. V was shortened by 10 bases and J by 3 bases, with 16 bases between the two germline ends. In germline, CDR1 is MDHEN, CDR2 SYDVKM.